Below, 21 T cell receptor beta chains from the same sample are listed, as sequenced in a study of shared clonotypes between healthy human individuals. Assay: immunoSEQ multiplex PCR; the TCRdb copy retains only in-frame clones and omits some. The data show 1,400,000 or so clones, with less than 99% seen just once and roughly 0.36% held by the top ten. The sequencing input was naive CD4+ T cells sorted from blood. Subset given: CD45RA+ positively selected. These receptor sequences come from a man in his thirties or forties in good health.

The CDR3 DNA is TGTGCCAGCAGGACCCCCTCTGGCTCCTACGAGCAGTACTTC. As protein: CASRTPSGSYEQYF. The genes are TRBV6-5 and TRBJ2-7; D is unresolved. This CDR3 has 14 residues. Germline values: CDR1 MNHEY, CDR2 SVGAGI. Trimming took 6 bases from V and 0 from J, leaving 12 bases between them.

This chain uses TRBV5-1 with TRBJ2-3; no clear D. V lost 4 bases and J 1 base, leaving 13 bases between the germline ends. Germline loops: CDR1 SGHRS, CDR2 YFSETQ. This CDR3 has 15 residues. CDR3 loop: CASSGRVSGTDTQYF. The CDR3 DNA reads TGCGCCAGCAGCGGCCGTGTGTCCGGCACAGATACGCAGTATTTT.

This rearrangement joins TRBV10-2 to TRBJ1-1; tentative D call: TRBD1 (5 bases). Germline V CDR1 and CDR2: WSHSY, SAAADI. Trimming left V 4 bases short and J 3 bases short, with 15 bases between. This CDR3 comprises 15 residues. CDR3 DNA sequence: TGCGCCAGCAGTGTAAGGGACGTTGGTGACACTGAAGCTTTCTTT. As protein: CASSVRDVGDTEAFF.

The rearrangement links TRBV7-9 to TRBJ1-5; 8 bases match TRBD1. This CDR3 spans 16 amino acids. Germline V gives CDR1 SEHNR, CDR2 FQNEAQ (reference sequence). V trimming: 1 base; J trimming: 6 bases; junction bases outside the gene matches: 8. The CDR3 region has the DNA TGTGCCAGCAGCTTAGAGGGCAGGGGGCTCTTTCAGCCCCAGCATTTT. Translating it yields CASSLEGRGLFQPQHF.

CDR3 sequence: CASSLGTSGIYEQFF. CDR3 bases: TGCGCCAGCAGCCTCGGGACTAGCGGGATCTATGAGCAGTTCTTC. The chain couples TRBV4-3 to TRBJ2-1; TRBD2 agrees at 13 bases. Trimming took 4 bases from V and 8 from J; bases not matched to a gene: 5. The CDR3 totals 15 residues. The germline V gene has CDR1 LGHNA and CDR2 YSLEER.

The CDR3 here is CASSLAQSVEQYF. In DNA form, the CDR3 reads TGTGCCAGCAGCTTAGCCCAATCTGTCGAGCAGTACTTC. This chain uses TRBV7-2 with TRBJ2-7; unclear D gene. Germline CDR1 reads SGHTA; CDR2 reads FQGNSA. The CDR3 sequence is 13 residues long. The V end was cut by 0 bases, the J end by 6 bases, with 9 bases between.

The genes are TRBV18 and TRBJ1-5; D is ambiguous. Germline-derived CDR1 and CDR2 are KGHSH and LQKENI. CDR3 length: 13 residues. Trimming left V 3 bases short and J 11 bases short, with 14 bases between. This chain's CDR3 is CASSPVPQVSQHF. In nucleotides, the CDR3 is TGTGCCAGCTCACCGGTTCCACAAGTATCCCAGCATTTT.

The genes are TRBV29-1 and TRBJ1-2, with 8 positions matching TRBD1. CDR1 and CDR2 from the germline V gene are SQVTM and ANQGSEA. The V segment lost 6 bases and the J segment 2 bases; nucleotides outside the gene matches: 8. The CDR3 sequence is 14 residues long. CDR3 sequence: CSVGAGGTNYGYTF. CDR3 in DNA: TGCAGCGTGGGAGCAGGGGGCACAAACTATGGCTACACCTTC.

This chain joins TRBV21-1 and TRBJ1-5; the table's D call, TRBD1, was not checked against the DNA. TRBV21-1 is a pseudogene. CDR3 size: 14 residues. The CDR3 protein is CASGRGQGGQPQHF. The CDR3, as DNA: TGTGCCAGCGGCCGAGGACAGGGAGGCCAGCCCCAGCATTTT.

The CDR3 spells CATSPGQGAFYEQYF. Here the CDR3 DNA reads TGTGCCACCTCCCCGGGACAGGGGGCCTTCTACGAGCAGTACTTC. J is TRBJ2-7 and V is TRBV19; 12 positions match TRBD1. The CDR3 consists of 15 residues. With 10 bases clipped from V and 3 bases from J, the junction kept 10 bases outside the gene matches. Germline V lookup: CDR1 LNHDA, CDR2 SQIVND (reference sequence).

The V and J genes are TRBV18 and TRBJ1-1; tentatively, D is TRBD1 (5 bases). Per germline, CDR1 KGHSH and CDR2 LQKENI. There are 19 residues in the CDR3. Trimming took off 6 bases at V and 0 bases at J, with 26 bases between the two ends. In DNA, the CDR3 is TGTGCCAGCTCCACAAAAAGAGGGGAACAACCCAACATGAACACTGAAGCTTTCTTT. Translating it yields CASSTKRGEQPNMNTEAFF.

The CDR3 loop is CASSLGGTGRNEQYF. The DNA for the CDR3 is TGTGCCAGCAGCTTAGGGGGGACAGGGAGAAACGAGCAGTACTTC. The chain carries TRBV7-2 and TRBJ2-7, with 9 bases that match TRBD1. CDR1 SGHTA and CDR2 FQGNSA come from the germline V gene. The CDR3 is 15 residues long. The trim removed 1 base at V and 5 bases at J, leaving 6 bases unmatched.

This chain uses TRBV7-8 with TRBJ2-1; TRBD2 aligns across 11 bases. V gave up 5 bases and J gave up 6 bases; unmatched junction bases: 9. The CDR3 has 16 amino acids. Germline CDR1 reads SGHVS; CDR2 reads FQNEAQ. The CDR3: CASSPLTSGNPNEQFF. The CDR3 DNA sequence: TGTGCCAGCAGCCCTCTGACTAGCGGGAACCCCAATGAGCAGTTCTTC.

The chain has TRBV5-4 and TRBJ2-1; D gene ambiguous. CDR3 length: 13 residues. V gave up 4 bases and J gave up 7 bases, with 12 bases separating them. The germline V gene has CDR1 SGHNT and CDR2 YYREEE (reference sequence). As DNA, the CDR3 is TGTGCCAGCAGCCCCGAGGTGAGGAATGAGCAGTTCTTC. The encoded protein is CASSPEVRNEQFF.

The DNA of the CDR3 is TGTGCCAGCAGGGGAGGAAGCGCTAACACCGGGGAGCTGTTTTTT. It is translated as CASRGGSANTGELFF. The chain couples TRBV9 to TRBJ2-2; D possibly corresponds to TRBD2 (6 bases). Trimming shortened V by 5 bases and J by 2 bases, and 13 bases separated the two germline ends. This CDR3 has 15 amino acids. CDR1 is SGDLS, CDR2 YYNGEE, per germline.

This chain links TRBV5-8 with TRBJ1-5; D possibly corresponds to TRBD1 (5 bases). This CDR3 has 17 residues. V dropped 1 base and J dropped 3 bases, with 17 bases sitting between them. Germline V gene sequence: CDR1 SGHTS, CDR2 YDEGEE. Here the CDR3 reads CASSLLGSTGTNQPQHF. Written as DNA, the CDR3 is TGTGCCAGCAGCTTGTTAGGGTCTACAGGCACCAATCAGCCCCAGCATTTT. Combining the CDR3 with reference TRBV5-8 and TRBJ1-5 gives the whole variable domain EAGVTQSPTHLIKTRGQQATLRCSPISGHTSVYWYQQALGLGLQFLLWYDEGEERNRGNFPPRFSGRQFPNYSSELNVNALELEDSALYLCASSLLGSTGTNQPQHFGDGTRLSIL.

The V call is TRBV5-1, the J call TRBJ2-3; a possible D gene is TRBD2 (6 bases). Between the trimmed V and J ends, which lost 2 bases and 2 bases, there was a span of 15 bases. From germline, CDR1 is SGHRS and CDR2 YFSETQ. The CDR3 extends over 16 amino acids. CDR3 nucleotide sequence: TGCGCCAGCAGCTTTTTTAGGAGGGAGCCCACAGATACGCAGTATTTT. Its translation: CASSFFRREPTDTQYF.

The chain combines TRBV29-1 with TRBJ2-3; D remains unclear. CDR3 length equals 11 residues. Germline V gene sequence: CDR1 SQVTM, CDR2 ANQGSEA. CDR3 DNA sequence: TGCAGTGCAGTTAAGGCAGATACGCAGTATTTT. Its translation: CSAVKADTQYF.

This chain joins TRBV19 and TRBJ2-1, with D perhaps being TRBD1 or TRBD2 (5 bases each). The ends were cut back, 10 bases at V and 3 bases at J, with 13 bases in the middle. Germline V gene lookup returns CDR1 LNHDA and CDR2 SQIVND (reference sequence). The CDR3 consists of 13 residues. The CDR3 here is CATKRGVYNEQFF. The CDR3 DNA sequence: TGTGCCACCAAGAGGGGAGTCTACAATGAGCAGTTCTTC.

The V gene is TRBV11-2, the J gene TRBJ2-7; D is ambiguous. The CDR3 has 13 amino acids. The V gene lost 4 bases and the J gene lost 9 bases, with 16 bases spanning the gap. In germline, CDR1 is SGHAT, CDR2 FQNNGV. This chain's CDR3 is CASSSYGPARQYF. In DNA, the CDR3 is TGTGCCAGCAGCTCGTACGGGCCAGCGAGGCAGTACTTC.

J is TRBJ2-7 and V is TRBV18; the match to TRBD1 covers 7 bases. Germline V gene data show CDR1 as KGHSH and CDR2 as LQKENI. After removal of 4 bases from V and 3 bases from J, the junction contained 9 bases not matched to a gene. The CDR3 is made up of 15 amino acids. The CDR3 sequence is CASSLTSGQYYEQYF. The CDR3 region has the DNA TGTGCCAGCTCACTGACCTCGGGACAGTACTACGAGCAGTACTTC.